The rows below give T cell receptor beta chains drawn from one sample of a study of molecular identifiers for immune sequencing clone quantification. TCRdb passed the PCR reads through MiXCR, listing each CDR3 protein once. In the table there are about 10,000 distinct CDR3 sequences, roughly a fifth of which are singletons. The specimen was naive CD8+ T cells from blood, with Jurkat cell RNA spiked in. The origin of the receptors is a human donor in good health. Some libraries in this study had Jurkat cell RNA spiked in. CDR3s include the opening cysteine and the closing phenylalanine or tryptophan. The order of the fields is clone size, D gene, V gene, CDR3 length, J gene, CDR3 DNA, CDR3 protein. D genes are given only for firm matches. Clone size is given for some rows only: seen once, a few or many times, or a class if the clone is expanded.

clone size: medium-sized
D gene: NA
V gene: TRBV2
CDR3 length: 15
J gene: TRBJ1-4
CDR3 DNA: TGTGCCAGCAGACCTAACCCGCGGGGAGGTGAAAAACTGTTTTTT
CDR3 protein: CASRPNPRGGEKLFF

clone size: NA
D gene: TRBD2
V gene: TRBV7-9
CDR3 length: 17
J gene: TRBJ2-3
CDR3 DNA: TGTGCCAGCAGCTTTTTATTAGCGGGAGAAGTTGCTGATACGCAGTATTTT
CDR3 protein: CASSFLLAGEVADTQYF

clone size: many
D gene: TRBD2
V gene: TRBV12-5
CDR3 length: 15
J gene: TRBJ2-3
CDR3 DNA: TGTGCTAGTGGTTTGGGTAGCGGGATTACAGATACGCAGTATTTT
CDR3 protein: CASGLGSGITDTQYF

clone size: NA
D gene: TRBD1
V gene: TRBV11-2
CDR3 length: 14
J gene: TRBJ2-7
CDR3 DNA: TGTGCCAGCAGCTTAGGGACAGGGGGCTACGAGCAGTACTTC
CDR3 protein: CASSLGTGGYEQYF

clone size: few
D gene: TRBD2
V gene: TRBV7-8
CDR3 length: 15
J gene: TRBJ2-5
CDR3 DNA: TGTGCCAGCAGCTTTGGAGGCGGGAGCGGAGAGACCCAGTACTTC
CDR3 protein: CASSFGGGSGETQYF

clone size: few
D gene: TRBD2
V gene: TRBV27
CDR3 length: 14
J gene: TRBJ2-5
CDR3 DNA: TGTGCCAGCCAGGGTTCTAGCGGGAGCGAGACCCAGTACTTC
CDR3 protein: CASQGSSGSETQYF

clone size: medium-sized
D gene: NA
V gene: TRBV29-1
CDR3 length: 16
J gene: TRBJ2-7
CDR3 DNA: TGCAGCGTTGAAGCTCGCCGGGGCCCGAATCCCTACGAGCAGTACTTC
CDR3 protein: CSVEARRGPNPYEQYF

clone size: few
D gene: TRBD1
V gene: TRBV6-2/TRBV6-3
CDR3 length: 15
J gene: TRBJ2-2
CDR3 DNA: TGTGCCACCCAAGACAGGGTCTGGGACACCGGGGAGCTGTTTTTT
CDR3 protein: CATQDRVWDTGELFF

clone size: medium-sized
D gene: NA
V gene: TRBV30
CDR3 length: 14
J gene: TRBJ2-2
CDR3 DNA: TGTGCCTGGAGTTTTCCACCGAACACCGGGGAGCTGTTTTTT
CDR3 protein: CAWSFPPNTGELFF

clone size: few
D gene: NA
V gene: TRBV28
CDR3 length: 13
J gene: TRBJ1-5
CDR3 DNA: TGTGCCAGCAGTTTTTGGAGAAATCAGCCCCAGCATTTT
CDR3 protein: CASSFWRNQPQHF

clone size: few
D gene: NA
V gene: TRBV19
CDR3 length: 14
J gene: TRBJ1-2
CDR3 DNA: TGTGCCAGTAGCCGGGAGGAGGGGCCTTATGGCTACACCTTC
CDR3 protein: CASSREEGPYGYTF

clone size: many
D gene: NA
V gene: TRBV11-3
CDR3 length: 14
J gene: TRBJ2-5
CDR3 DNA: TGTGCCAGCAGCTTAGGAGGCGGACAAGAGACCCAGTACTTC
CDR3 protein: CASSLGGGQETQYF

clone size: many
D gene: NA
V gene: TRBV7-9
CDR3 length: 12
J gene: TRBJ2-3
CDR3 DNA: TGTGCCAGCAGCTTAGTCCCGGATACGCAGTATTTT
CDR3 protein: CASSLVPDTQYF

clone size: medium-sized
D gene: NA
V gene: TRBV3-1
CDR3 length: 13
J gene: TRBJ1-1
CDR3 DNA: TGTGCCAGCAGCCATTTACCGAACACTGAAGCTTTCTTT
CDR3 protein: CASSHLPNTEAFF

clone size: medium-sized
D gene: NA
V gene: TRBV29-1
CDR3 length: 11
J gene: TRBJ2-2
CDR3 DNA: TGCAGCGTTGTATACACCGGGGAGCTGTTTTTT
CDR3 protein: CSVVYTGELFF

clone size: many
D gene: TRBD2
V gene: TRBV6-2/TRBV6-3
CDR3 length: 15
J gene: TRBJ2-5
CDR3 DNA: TGTGCCAGCAGTTACGCTAGCGGGAAACAAGAGACCCAGTACTTC
CDR3 protein: CASSYASGKQETQYF

clone size: few
D gene: NA
V gene: TRBV2
CDR3 length: 13
J gene: TRBJ2-3
CDR3 DNA: TGTGCCAGCAGTGAAAGTAGCACAGATACGCAGTATTTT
CDR3 protein: CASSESSTDTQYF

clone size: once
D gene: TRBD1
V gene: TRBV11-2
CDR3 length: 16
J gene: TRBJ1-4
CDR3 DNA: TGTGCCAGCAGCTTAGGAACTGGACAGGGTGGCGAAAAACCGTTTTTT
CDR3 protein: CASSLGTGQGGEKPFF

clone size: many
D gene: TRBD2
V gene: TRBV29-1
CDR3 length: 14
J gene: TRBJ2-7
CDR3 DNA: TGCAGCGTCGGGGGGGGGCACCGATCCTACGAGCAGTACTTC
CDR3 protein: CSVGGGHRSYEQYF

clone size: medium-sized
D gene: NA
V gene: TRBV6-2/TRBV6-3
CDR3 length: 15
J gene: TRBJ2-3
CDR3 DNA: TGTGCCAGCAGTTCCCAGGTCCCCCCGGCAGATACGCAGTATTTT
CDR3 protein: CASSSQVPPADTQYF

clone size: few
D gene: NA
V gene: TRBV27
CDR3 length: 12
J gene: TRBJ2-7
CDR3 DNA: TGTGCCAGCAGAAGAGGAGCCTACGAGCAGTACTTC
CDR3 protein: CASRRGAYEQYF

clone size: many
D gene: NA
V gene: TRBV27
CDR3 length: 14
J gene: TRBJ2-5
CDR3 DNA: TGTGCCAGCAGTTTACGGCAGGGGATAGAGACCCAGTACTTC
CDR3 protein: CASSLRQGIETQYF

clone size: few
D gene: NA
V gene: TRBV20-1
CDR3 length: 12
J gene: TRBJ2-5
CDR3 DNA: TGCAGTGCTATGGGTTGGGGAGAGACCCAGTACTTC
CDR3 protein: CSAMGWGETQYF

clone size: medium-sized
D gene: NA
V gene: TRBV27
CDR3 length: 21
J gene: TRBJ2-2
CDR3 DNA: TGTGCCAGCAGTTTATCGAGCCCGCCAACCTACCCAGCAACGAACACCGGGGAGCTGTTTTTT
CDR3 protein: CASSLSSPPTYPATNTGELFF

clone size: many
D gene: NA
V gene: TRBV7-9
CDR3 length: 12
J gene: TRBJ1-1
CDR3 DNA: TGTGCCAGCAGCTTCGGAACTACTGAAGCTTTCTTT
CDR3 protein: CASSFGTTEAFF

clone size: medium-sized
D gene: NA
V gene: TRBV9
CDR3 length: 14
J gene: TRBJ2-1
CDR3 DNA: TGTGCCAGCAGCGTAGTGGACTCCTACAATGAGCAGTTCTTC
CDR3 protein: CASSVVDSYNEQFF

clone size: many
D gene: NA
V gene: TRBV6-5
CDR3 length: 17
J gene: TRBJ2-7
CDR3 DNA: TGTGCCAGCAGCCCCGGACAGATGTTGCAACTCTCCTACGAGCAGTACTTC
CDR3 protein: CASSPGQMLQLSYEQYF

clone size: NA
D gene: NA
V gene: TRBV12-3/TRBV12-4
CDR3 length: 18
J gene: TRBJ2-1
CDR3 DNA: TGTGCCAGCAGATCAGGCGGTGGGCTCCCCCAGCCCTACAATGAGCAGTTCTTC
CDR3 protein: CASRSGGGLPQPYNEQFF

clone size: few
D gene: NA
V gene: TRBV29-1
CDR3 length: 12
J gene: TRBJ2-3
CDR3 DNA: NA
CDR3 protein: CSVASGTGHWYF

clone size: NA
D gene: TRBD1
V gene: TRBV7-9
CDR3 length: 15
J gene: TRBJ1-5
CDR3 DNA: TGTGCCAGCAGCTCGGACAGGGAAGTCGATCAGCCCCGGCATTTT
CDR3 protein: CASSSDREVDQPRHF

clone size: medium-sized
D gene: TRBD2
V gene: TRBV10-3
CDR3 length: 15
J gene: TRBJ2-3
CDR3 DNA: TGTGCCATCAGTGAATCTAGCGGGAGAGTCGATACGCAGTATTTT
CDR3 protein: CAISESSGRVDTQYF

clone size: many
D gene: NA
V gene: TRBV6-6
CDR3 length: 13
J gene: TRBJ1-1
CDR3 DNA: TGTGCCAGCAGTTACAATTCTGGGGCGGCAGCTTTCTTT
CDR3 protein: CASSYNSGAAAFF

clone size: many
D gene: NA
V gene: TRBV27
CDR3 length: 12
J gene: TRBJ1-5
CDR3 DNA: TGTGCCAGCAGTTTAGCTGGGGGGCCCCAGCATTTT
CDR3 protein: CASSLAGGPQHF

clone size: medium-sized
D gene: TRBD2
V gene: TRBV11-2
CDR3 length: 14
J gene: TRBJ2-3
CDR3 DNA: TGTGCCAGCTCGGTAGCGGGAGGTCCAGATACGCAGTATTTT
CDR3 protein: CASSVAGGPDTQYF

clone size: NA
D gene: TRBD2
V gene: TRBV2
CDR3 length: 17
J gene: TRBJ2-1
CDR3 DNA: TGTGCCAGCAGTGGAGCCCTCACCCTAGCGGGGCACAATGAGCAGTTCTTC
CDR3 protein: CASSGALTLAGHNEQFF

clone size: few
D gene: NA
V gene: TRBV3-1
CDR3 length: 16
J gene: TRBJ2-5
CDR3 DNA: TGTGCCAGCAGCCAAGTCTTGATCCCCCGCGAGGAGACCCAGTACTTC
CDR3 protein: CASSQVLIPREETQYF

clone size: medium-sized
D gene: NA
V gene: TRBV7-9
CDR3 length: 13
J gene: TRBJ2-7
CDR3 DNA: TGTGCCAGCAGCCTGGACGGCTCCTACGAGCAGTACTTC
CDR3 protein: CASSLDGSYEQYF

clone size: medium-sized
D gene: NA
V gene: TRBV29-1
CDR3 length: 14
J gene: TRBJ1-2
CDR3 DNA: TGCAGCGTTGAAGGAAACACAGGTCCCTATGGCTACACCTTC
CDR3 protein: CSVEGNTGPYGYTF

clone size: NA
D gene: NA
V gene: TRBV27
CDR3 length: 14
J gene: TRBJ1-1
CDR3 DNA: TGTGCCAGCAGTTTTGCAGGGGCTGGAACTGAAGCTTTCTTT
CDR3 protein: CASSFAGAGTEAFF

clone size: NA
D gene: TRBD2
V gene: TRBV6-5
CDR3 length: 15
J gene: TRBJ2-3
CDR3 DNA: TGTGCCAGCACCGGACTAGCGGGGAGCACAGATACGCAGTATTTT
CDR3 protein: CASTGLAGSTDTQYF

clone size: medium-sized
D gene: NA
V gene: TRBV6-5
CDR3 length: 12
J gene: TRBJ2-3
CDR3 DNA: TGTGCCAGCAGTAAGGCGACAGATACGCAGTATTTT
CDR3 protein: CASSKATDTQYF

clone size: NA
D gene: NA
V gene: TRBV20-1
CDR3 length: 14
J gene: TRBJ1-1
CDR3 DNA: TGCAGTGCTAGAGGGGTCGGGCAGAACACTGAAGCTTTCTTT
CDR3 protein: CSARGVGQNTEAFF

clone size: NA
D gene: TRBD2
V gene: TRBV12-3/TRBV12-4
CDR3 length: 18
J gene: TRBJ2-1
CDR3 DNA: TGTGCCAGCAGTTTAAGGCTAGCGGGAGGCCTTCTCTACAATGAGCAGTTCTTC
CDR3 protein: CASSLRLAGGLLYNEQFF

clone size: few
D gene: TRBD2
V gene: TRBV14
CDR3 length: 15
J gene: TRBJ2-1
CDR3 DNA: TGTGCCAGCAGCCGCGGGACTAGCAGAAACAATGAGCAGTTCTTC
CDR3 protein: CASSRGTSRNNEQFF

clone size: many
D gene: NA
V gene: TRBV5-6
CDR3 length: 13
J gene: TRBJ2-5
CDR3 DNA: TGTGCCAGCAGCTTGGCCAACCAGGGGACCCAGTACTTC
CDR3 protein: CASSLANQGTQYF